The 25 T cell receptor beta chains in this list originate from one sample, sequenced in a study of early T cells in non-severe SARS-CoV-2 infection. Each CDR3 protein gets one entry after TCRdb re-called the 5' RACE reads with MiXCR. The profile covers around 28,000 distinct CDR3 sequences, with roughly 5.6% appearing a single time and roughly 4.4% taken by the ten largest. Sequencing was done on a sample of whole blood. The receptors come from an adult who was a healthcare worker with PCR-confirmed SARS-CoV-2 infection or an uninfected control (not recorded which).

In its sample, this clonotype was seen many times. The chain carries TRBV7-2 and TRBJ2-2, with 7 bases aligning to TRBD2. The J segment lost 1 base and the V segment lost 2 bases, leaving 16 bases of the junction unmatched. CDR1 is SGHTA, CDR2 FQGNSA, per germline. The CDR3 length is 20 residues. The CDR3 coding sequence is TGTGCCAGCAGCTTAAGAGCGGGAAGGAGCGAGATCGGGAACACCGGGGAGCTGTTTTTT. Its translation is CASSLRAGRSEIGNTGELFF.

This clonotype was detected ten times or more. The chain is built from TRBV6-1 and TRBJ1-2, with D uncertain. Germline loops: CDR1 MNHNS, CDR2 SASEGT. This CDR3 region has 12 residues. The V gene lost 4 bases and the J gene lost 2 bases, with 5 bases spanning the gap. CDR3: CASSASNYGYTF. DNA for the CDR3: TGTGCCAGCAGTGCGTCCAACTATGGCTACACCTTC.

In this sample, this clonotype turned up many times. The V gene is TRBV9, the J gene TRBJ2-7, with D unresolved. CDR1 is SGDLS and CDR2 is YYNGEE in the germline V gene. The CDR3 covers 12 residues. V lost 7 bases to trimming and J lost 3 bases, with 11 bases between them. CDR3 coding DNA: TGTGCCAGCTGGTCTATTCTCTACGAGCAGTACTTC. Translated: CASWSILYEQYF. Filled out from reference TRBV9 and TRBJ2-7, the complete variable domain reads DSGVTQTPKHLITATGQRVTLRCSPRSGDLSVYWYQQSLDQGLQFLIQYYNGEERAKGNILERFSAQQFPDLHSELNLSSLELGDSALYFCASWSILYEQYFGPGTRLTVT.

This clonotype was seen repeatedly, ten times or more. The chain employs TRBV5-1 and TRBJ1-1, with TRBD1 matching 7 bases. With 3 bases clipped from V and 4 bases from J, the junction kept 6 bases outside the gene matches. Germline CDR1 and CDR2: SGHRS and YFSETQ. CDR3 size: 14 residues. The CDR3 bases are TGCGCCAGCAGCTGGGGACAGAGCCTCACTGAAGCTTTCTTT. It specifies CASSWGQSLTEAFF. Complete variable domain (other parts from reference TRBV5-1 and TRBJ1-1): KAGVTQTPRYLIKTRGQQVTLSCSPISGHRSVSWYQQTPGQGLQFLFEYFSETQRNKGNFPGRFSGRQFSNSRSEMNVSTLELGDSALYLCASSWGQSLTEAFFGQGTRLTVV.

In its sample, this clonotype was seen many times. This chain links TRBV7-2 with TRBJ2-1; 8 bases align to TRBD1. The junction had 9 bases not matched to a gene; V was cut back by 5 bases and J by 6 bases. The CDR3 consists of 15 residues. Germline V gene sequence: CDR1 SGHTA, CDR2 FQGNSA. The CDR3 DNA sequence: TGTGCCAGCAGCCCCGGACAGGGATTGGGCAATGAGCAGTTCTTC. This translates into CASSPGQGLGNEQFF.

This clonotype occurred many times. This rearrangement joins TRBV5-1 to TRBJ1-3; D unresolved. The CDR3 loop spans 15 amino acids. Germline CDR1 is SGHRS and CDR2 is YFSETQ. Trimming removed 0 bases at V and 0 bases at J, with 7 bases between. The CDR3 DNA reads TGCGCCAGCAGCTTGGTTTCGGACTCTGGAAACACCATATATTTT. It is translated as CASSLVSDSGNTIYF. The entire variable domain, with the rest obtained from reference TRBV5-1 and TRBJ1-3, is as follows: KAGVTQTPRYLIKTRGQQVTLSCSPISGHRSVSWYQQTPGQGLQFLFEYFSETQRNKGNFPGRFSGRQFSNSRSEMNVSTLELGDSALYLCASSLVSDSGNTIYFGEGSWLTVV.

This clonotype was counted at least ten times. This rearrangement joins TRBV6-5 to TRBJ1-2; D remains ambiguous. CDR1 MNHEY and CDR2 SVGAGI come from the germline V gene. This CDR3 region has 13 residues. Trimming pared 0 bases from V and 7 bases from J, leaving 9 bases between. Written as DNA, the CDR3 is TGTGCCAGCAGTTACTCGGCCTCCCTTGGCTACACCTTC. This encodes CASSYSASLGYTF.

This clonotype was recorded at least ten times. This chain connects TRBV6-2 or TRBV6-3 to TRBJ2-3, with TRBD1 identical over 11 bases. The trim removed 8 bases at V and 6 bases at J, leaving 10 bases unmatched. The germline V gene encodes CDR1 MNHEY and CDR2 SVGEGT. This CDR3 has 15 residues. The CDR3 DNA reads TGTGCCAGCGGCCTCGGACAGGGGGCTATGGATACGCAGTATTTT. Residues: CASGLGQGAMDTQYF.

At least ten counts were recorded for this clonotype. This chain links TRBV2 with TRBJ1-2; no reliable D call. From germline, CDR1 is SNHLY and CDR2 FYNNEI. V lost 7 bases to trimming and J lost 4 bases, with 13 bases between them. The CDR3 runs 13 residues. The DNA for the CDR3 is TGTGCCAGCACAGCGGAAGGTCCCTATGGCTACACCTTC. It is translated as CASTAEGPYGYTF.

In this sample, this clonotype turned up many times. The genes are TRBV6-6 and TRBJ2-5, with a weak D call TRBD2 (5 bases). Looked up from germline, CDR1 is MNHNY and CDR2 is SVGAGI (reference sequence). Trimming removed 2 bases at V and 4 bases at J, with 11 bases between. The length of the CDR3 is 14 residues. This CDR3 is CASSYEGAAETQYF. CDR3 nucleotides: TGTGCCAGCAGTTACGAGGGTGCGGCAGAGACCCAGTACTTC.

This chain connects TRBV20-1 to TRBJ1-5; the match to TRBD1 covers 7 bases. This CDR3 has 13 amino acids. Trimming at V came to 3 bases and at J to 5 bases, leaving 4 bases not matched to a gene. The germline gives CDR1 DFQATT, CDR2 SNEGSKA (reference sequence). Written as DNA, the CDR3 is TGCAGTGCTAGTGGGCAGGGGGATCAGCCCCAGCATTTT. Translated, it gives CSASGQGDQPQHF.

This clonotype was seen once. Just one base apart from a much larger clone, this may be a read error. The chain carries TRBV2 and TRBJ2-1; 13 positions agree with TRBD2. The CDR3 runs to 15 residues. From germline, CDR1 is SNHLY and CDR2 FYNNEI. V shed 5 bases, J shed 9 bases, and the junction held 7 bases outside the gene matches. The CDR3, as DNA: TGTGCCAGCAGTATTTGGACTAGCGGGAGTGGTGAGCAGTTCTTC. It is translated as CASSIWTSGSGEQFF.

This clonotype occurred many times. The chain uses TRBV5-6 and TRBJ2-1; 10 bases are a match to TRBD2. Germline loops: CDR1 SGHDT, CDR2 YYEEEE. The CDR3 runs to 16 residues. V lost 4 bases to trimming and J lost 0 bases; unmatched junction nucleotides: 4. CDR3 bases: TGTGCCAGCAGCGCGGGACTAGCGAGCTCCTACAATGAGCAGTTCTTC. It yields the protein CASSAGLASSYNEQFF.

This clonotype was recorded many times. The chain links TRBV4-3 to TRBJ2-6, with unresolved D. Germline loops: CDR1 LGHNA, CDR2 YSLEER. Trimming cost V 1 base and J 1 base, with 8 bases left between them. The CDR3 runs to 16 residues. DNA of the CDR3: TGCGCCAGCAGCCAAGGCAAGGGTTCTGGGGCCAACGTCCTGACTTTC. Translated, it gives CASSQGKGSGANVLTF.

This clonotype has only a few counts. The V call is TRBV4-2, the J call TRBJ2-3, with 10 positions matching TRBD2. Per the germline V gene, CDR1 is LGHNA and CDR2 is YNFKEQ. This CDR3 has 16 residues. With V trimmed by 2 bases and J by 0 bases, 2 bases remained unmatched. This chain's CDR3 is CASSQQLAGSTDTQYF. CDR3 DNA: TGTGCCAGCAGCCAACAACTAGCGGGAAGCACAGATACGCAGTATTTT.

This clonotype was recorded a few times. The rearrangement joins TRBV7-9 to TRBJ1-5, with a possible D match to TRBD1 (6 bases). The germline V and J ends were trimmed by 1 base and 4 bases, with 11 bases remaining between them. The CDR3 length is 15 residues. The germline V gene has CDR1 SEHNR and CDR2 FQNEAQ (reference sequence). The CDR3 DNA reads TGTGCCAGCAGCTTAGACGGACAGAAAAATCAGCCCCAGCATTTT. Protein product: CASSLDGQKNQPQHF. Filled out from reference TRBV7-9 and TRBJ1-5, the complete variable domain reads DTGVSQNPRHKITKRGQNVTFRCDPISEHNRLYWYRQTLGQGPEFLTYFQNEAQLEKSRLLSDRFSAERPKGSFSTLEIQRTEQGDSAMYLCASSLDGQKNQPQHFGDGTRLSIL.

This clonotype was seen ten or more times. The genes are TRBV29-1 and TRBJ1-1; 9 bases are shared with TRBD1. After removal of 2 bases from V and 3 bases from J, the junction contained 1 base not matched to a gene. From germline, CDR1 is SQVTM and CDR2 ANQGSEA. The CDR3 has 13 residues. The CDR3 coding sequence is TGCAGCGTTGAATGGACAGGGGACACTGAAGCTTTCTTT. It specifies CSVEWTGDTEAFF.

This clonotype showed up many times. The V and J genes are TRBV4-2 and TRBJ2-1; 14 nucleotides agree with TRBD2. J gave up 3 bases and V 4 bases, and 11 bases lay outside the gene matches. CDR1 is LGHNA, CDR2 YNFKEQ, per germline. The CDR3 is 19 amino acids. The CDR3 loop reads CASSPGTSGSGVDYNEQFF. The CDR3 coding sequence is TGTGCCAGCAGCCCTGGGACTAGCGGGAGCGGAGTGGACTACAATGAGCAGTTCTTC.

Comments on this clonotype: This may come from a read error, since a much larger clone is one base off. The V and J genes are TRBV29-1 and TRBJ1-1; D possibly corresponds to TRBD1 (6 bases). The CDR3 has 13 amino acids. Trimming took off 6 bases at V and 2 bases at J, with 13 bases between the two ends. Germline V CDR1 and CDR2: SQVTM, ANQGSEA. The CDR3 reads CSVGQSPNTEAFF. The CDR3 DNA reads TGCAGCGTCGGACAGTCACCCAACACTGAAGCTTTCTTT.

This clonotype was detected ten times or more. The chain carries TRBV4-3 and TRBJ1-5; D gene unclear. Per germline, CDR1 LGHNA and CDR2 YSLEER. V was pared by 3 bases and J by 5 bases, with 20 bases between. CDR3 size: 17 residues. CDR3 sequence reads: CASSHITGPKGHQPQHF. As DNA, the CDR3 is TGCGCCAGCAGCCACATAACGGGCCCTAAAGGCCATCAGCCCCAGCATTTT.

The chain recombines TRBV24-1 with TRBJ2-2, with a tentative D call TRBD2 (6 bases). The CDR3 consists of 16 residues. CDR1 KGHDR and CDR2 SFDVKD come from the germline V gene. Trimming shortened V by 2 bases and J by 4 bases, and 13 bases separated the two germline ends. In nucleotides, the CDR3 is TGTGCCACCAGTGATTCCGGGACGGGAGTCACCGGGGAGCTGTTTTTT. This gives the protein CATSDSGTGVTGELFF.

In its sample, this clonotype was seen a few times. The chain carries TRBV7-2 and TRBJ2-2; maybe TRBD1 (6 bases). With 5 bases removed from V and 0 bases from J, the gap between germline ends came to 16 bases. Germline CDR1 is SGHTA and CDR2 is FQGNSA. This CDR3 spans 17 amino acids. This chain's CDR3 is CASSLRQALPNTGELFF. As DNA, the CDR3 is TGTGCCAGCAGCCTAAGACAGGCACTACCGAACACCGGGGAGCTGTTTTTT.

This clonotype was seen ten or more times. The genes are TRBV12-3 or TRBV12-4 and TRBJ1-1; no definite D call. The CDR3 consists of 12 residues. V lost 8 bases to trimming and J lost 1 base, with 8 bases between them. CDR3 residues: CASDAENTEAFF. The CDR3 DNA is TGTGCCAGCGACGCAGAGAACACTGAAGCTTTCTTT.

This clonotype occurred many times. The chain is built from TRBV29-1 and TRBJ2-7; D gene unclear. The CDR3 contains 13 residues. The germline V gene has CDR1 SQVTM and CDR2 ANQGSEA. Trimming took 4 bases from V and 2 from J, leaving 12 bases between them. The CDR3 nucleotides are TGCAGCGTTGCCCCGACGGTGGCCTACGAGCAGTACTTC. Encoded protein: CSVAPTVAYEQYF.

There are many counts of this clonotype. V is TRBV5-1 and J is TRBJ2-7; TRBD2 aligns across 16 bases. Germline V gene lookup returns CDR1 SGHRS and CDR2 YFSETQ. V was clipped by 3 bases and J by 2 bases; unmatched bases: 11. The length of the CDR3 is 19 residues. The chain's CDR3 is CASSYTVPGLAGGAYEQYF. CDR3 bases: TGCGCCAGCAGCTACACCGTCCCGGGACTAGCGGGAGGGGCCTACGAGCAGTACTTC.